The entry that follows covers one T cell receptor beta chain sequence. Its antigen is unknown. The input lacks base qualities; no much larger clone sits a single base away. Receptor amplification or capture employed the immunoSEQ multiplex PCR assay. TCRdb mirrors the immuneACCESS table, restricted to in-frame sequences. Some clones are absent from its copies; in checked studies, under half trace to an unresolved V gene, and the reason for the others is unknown. Within this sample are some 80,000 clones, with roughly 96% of them counted one time only. Around 0.31% of the sample is held by the ten biggest clonotypes. This sample was included in a study of technical replicates of blood from several donors (dated by TCRdb to about 2017). The CDR3, from cysteine to phenylalanine, totals 19 residues. Of the read, only the CDR3 DNA is kept; its 57 bases are in frame from base 1. V ends up 7 bases short and J 2 bases short, with an unmatched junction base count of 23.

The sequencing sample was made of T cells isolated from PBMCs. The V and J segments used are TRBV23-1 and TRBJ2-7; 7 nucleotides in the junction match TRBD1. TRBV23-1 has ORF status, its function being uncertain. This clonotype was obtained from a human donor in good health. The CDR3: CASTQRRDSLKFLTYEQYF. The bases read TGCGCCAGCACCCAACGCCGGGACAGCCTAAAATTTCTCACCTACGAGCAGTACTTC.